Following are 14 T cell receptor beta chains from one sample sequenced in a study of regulatory T cells in long-lasting Graves disease. Regarding time point: persistent/refractory GD, antithyroid drugs over 5 years with positive TRAb. Scientists built the TCR library using RNA that was extracted from PBMCs. Researchers made TCR beta libraries by using iRepertoire HTBI primers and running Arm-PCR on CDR3 regions. TCRdb reprocessed the multiplex PCR reads via MiXCR and lists one record per CDR3 protein. The sample shows about 470,000 distinct CDR3 sequences, about a fifth of them seen only once. This sample comprised peripheral blood mononuclear cells (PBMCs), obtained when the disease was refractory, from a patient treated with antithyroid drugs. The receptors shown here come from a female donor with Graves disease.

This clonotype has just a few counts. V usage is TRBV5-1 and J usage is TRBJ1-6; D unclear. CDR3 length equals 12 residues. V lost 0 bases and J 8 bases, leaving 3 bases between the germline ends. Per germline, CDR1 SGHRS and CDR2 YFSETQ. The CDR3 spells CASSLDDSPLHF. CDR3 DNA: TGCGCCAGCAGCTTGGATGATTCACCCCTCCACTTT.

As regards this clonotype: A far more abundant clone sits one base away, making this likely a read error. This rearrangement joins TRBV6-2 or TRBV6-3 to TRBJ1-2, with D uncertain. The CDR3 is 14 amino acids. Looked up from germline, CDR1 is MNHEY and CDR2 is SVGEGT. The CDR3 reads CASSLFPRSNGCTF. The CDR3 DNA follows: TGTGCCAGCAGTTTGTTTCCGAGAAGTAATGGCTGCACCTTC.

The rearrangement links TRBV19 to TRBJ2-2, with 8 bases identical to TRBD1. CDR1 LNHDA and CDR2 SQIVND come from the germline V gene (reference sequence). V lost 8 bases to trimming and J lost 1 base; unmatched junction nucleotides: 9. There are 16 residues in the CDR3. CDR3 bases: TGTGCCAGTGGGGACAGGTTCCAAGAGAACACCGGGGAGCTGTTTTTT. Protein product: CASGDRFQENTGELFF.

This clonotype appeared many times. The rearrangement joins TRBV6-4 to TRBJ2-1; 8 bases agree with TRBD2. Germline CDR1 MRHNA, CDR2 SNTAGT. The CDR3 is 16 residues long. V was pared by 0 bases and J by 10 bases, with 11 bases of the junction left unmatched. The CDR3 loop is CASSDSAGGTAGEQFF. The CDR3 region has the DNA TGTGCCAGCAGTGACTCCGCGGGAGGAACGGCGGGAGAGCAGTTCTTC.

The chain employs TRBV13 and TRBJ2-7, with 7 bases matching TRBD2. Unmatched junction bases numbered 16, after V lost 8 bases and J lost 6 bases. The CDR3 has 15 amino acids. Germline CDR1 is PRHDT and CDR2 is FYEKMQ (reference sequence). Here the CDR3 reads CASRPLGGGEGEQYF. The CDR3 DNA follows: TGTGCCAGCCGACCCTTGGGGGGAGGGGAAGGCGAGCAGTACTTC.

This clonotype has at least ten counts. The V and J genes are TRBV28 and TRBJ2-7; the D call may be TRBD1 or TRBD2 (7 bases each). The germline V and J ends were trimmed by 4 bases and 6 bases, with 10 bases remaining between them. CDR1 MDHEN and CDR2 SYDVKM come from the germline V gene. This CDR3 comprises 12 residues. The CDR3: CASSWEGAEQYF. In DNA form, the CDR3 reads TGTGCCAGCAGTTGGGAGGGGGCCGAGCAGTACTTC.

The rearrangement links TRBV7-6 to TRBJ2-3; 10 bases are a match to TRBD2. Trimming removed 0 bases from V and 2 bases from J; junction bases left unmatched: 5. The CDR3 is 17 residues long. Germline CDR1 SGHVS, CDR2 FNYEAQ. The CDR3 DNA follows: TGTGCCAGCAGCTTAGCCGTAGCGGGAGGACTCACAGATACGCAGTATTTT. Translated: CASSLAVAGGLTDTQYF.

The chain employs TRBV27 and TRBJ2-4; the D gene is possibly TRBD2 (6 bases). CDR3 length: 14 residues. The germline V and J ends were trimmed by 5 bases and 8 bases, with 16 bases remaining between them. In germline, CDR1 is MNHEY, CDR2 SMNVEV (reference sequence). The CDR3 reads CASSPLGGRYIQYF. DNA for the CDR3: TGTGCCAGCAGTCCTCTAGGAGGGAGGTACATTCAGTACTTC.

This clonotype was recorded at least ten times. The chain links TRBV20-1 to TRBJ2-5; D gene uncertain. CDR3 size: 11 residues. V gave up 1 base and J gave up 4 bases, with 4 bases separating them. In germline, CDR1 is DFQATT, CDR2 SNEGSKA (reference sequence). CDR3 sequence: CSARVVETQYF. The CDR3 bases are TGCAGTGCTAGAGTAGTAGAGACCCAGTACTTC.

This clonotype was found many times. The J gene is TRBJ2-7, the V gene TRBV2, with 7 bases aligning to TRBD1. V was clipped by 6 bases and J by 5 bases; unmatched bases: 7. This CDR3 is 13 amino acids long. CDR1 SNHLY and CDR2 FYNNEI come from the germline V gene. DNA for the CDR3: TGTGCCAGCAGGAAGACAGGGTTGGACGAGCAGTACTTC. This codes for CASRKTGLDEQYF.

Many counts were recorded for this clonotype. This chain uses TRBV12-3 or TRBV12-4 with TRBJ1-1; 10 nucleotides agree with TRBD1. The CDR3 runs to 15 residues. The trim removed 7 bases at V and 1 base at J, leaving 6 bases unmatched. CDR3 residues: CASTWTGGWNTEAFF. CDR3 coding DNA: TGTGCCAGCACCTGGACAGGGGGATGGAACACTGAAGCTTTCTTT.

Many counts were recorded for this clonotype. This chain uses TRBV11-2 with TRBJ2-1, with 10 nucleotides matching TRBD2. The CDR3 length is 16 residues. Germline trimming cut 5 bases from V and 6 bases from J; bases unmatched to any gene: 10. CDR1 is SGHAT and CDR2 is FQNNGV in the germline V gene. The CDR3 region is CASSPDASGSFNEQFF. The CDR3 DNA follows: TGTGCCAGCAGCCCAGACGCTAGCGGGAGTTTCAATGAGCAGTTCTTC.

This clonotype was observed a few times. The chain is built from TRBV20-1 and TRBJ2-5; possible D gene TRBD2, 6 bases. Trimming took off 6 bases at V and 0 bases at J, with 23 bases between the two ends. The CDR3 has 17 amino acids. Germline V CDR1 and CDR2: DFQATT, SNEGSKA (reference sequence). The CDR3 is CSAPLVKRANYQETQYF. CDR3 nucleotides: TGCAGTGCCCCCCTGGTTAAGCGGGCAAATTACCAAGAGACCCAGTACTTC.

The CDR3 nucleotides read TGTGCCAGCTCACCGTCGGCTCCAAGCCTCAATGAGCAGTTCTTC. It specifies CASSPSAPSLNEQFF. This sequence joins TRBV18 and TRBJ2-1, with D hard to call. This CDR3 is built from 15 residues. Per the germline V gene, CDR1 is KGHSH and CDR2 is LQKENI. V lost 3 bases and J 6 bases, leaving 15 bases between the germline ends.